This T cell receptor (beta chain) stems from a study of shared clonotypes between healthy human individuals. The naive CD8 subset, CD45RO-negative cells positively selected for CCR7, excluded terminally differentiated effector memory CD45RA+ cells. Looked up from germline, CDR1 is MGHRA and CDR2 is YSYEKL. The V gene end was trimmed by 1 base and the J gene end by 8 bases; junction bases not matched to a gene: 5. The CDR3 has 16 residues. Method: immunoSEQ multiplex PCR; TCRdb's copy keeps in-frame clones and lacks some. The sample records millions of clones, less than 95% being singletons. The specimen sequenced was naive CD8+ T cells sorted from blood. The clonotype was recovered from a man between 18 and 29 years old in good health. The rearrangement joins TRBV4-1 to TRBJ2-3; 14 bases match TRBD2. The CDR3: CASSQGGTSGGGTQYF. Here the CDR3 DNA reads TGCGCCAGCAGCCAAGGGGGGACTAGCGGGGGCGGTACGCAGTATTTT.